A selection of T cell receptor beta chains follows, all from one sample in a study of lymphopenia after photon versus proton radiotherapy. The assay was immunoSEQ multiplex PCR, and TCRdb's table has in-frame clones only and misses some. The sample has fewer than 25,000 clones, around 89% seen once. The sequencing here drew on peripheral blood, taken from a patient treated with proton-based radiotherapy. These receptors were collected from a man at least 80 years old with esophageal cancer. Each CDR3 is given with its conserved first and last residue. D genes are given only for firm matches. Only some rows state a clone size, as once, few, many or a class for expanded clones.

>NA|TRBJ2-7|TRBD2|TRBV6-5
TGTGCCAGCAGTTACGGCGGGAGGGGTTACGAGCAGTACTTC
CASSYGGRGYEQYF
>once|TRBJ2-1|NA|TRBV7-3
TGTGCCAGCAGCTTAGGGATATCATCTTACAATGAGCAGTTCTTC
CASSLGISSYNEQFF
>NA|TRBJ1-1|NA|TRBV5-5
TGTGCCAGCAGCTCCCCCCCGAGGGGGATCACTGAAGCTTTCTTT
CASSSPPRGITEAFF
>NA|TRBJ1-1|NA|TRBV9
TGTGCCAGCAGCCCCGTGCGGGCGGAAGCTTTCTTT
CASSPVRAEAFF
>NA|TRBJ1-6|NA|TRBV19
TGTGCCAGTAGTACTGGGCAGAGCAATTCACCCCTCCACTTT
CASSTGQSNSPLHF
>NA|TRBJ2-7|TRBD1|TRBV4-3
TGCGCCAGCAGCCAATTAGGGACAGGGGTCGAAAACGAGCAGTACTTC
CASSQLGTGVENEQYF
>NA|TRBJ1-5|NA|TRBV6-1
TGTGCCAGCAGTGAAGCGGGTCAGCCCCAGCATTTT
CASSEAGQPQHF
>NA|TRBJ1-1|NA|TRBV7-9
TGTGCCAGCAGCTCCCTTACAGGAGGAACTGAAGCTTTCTTT
CASSSLTGGTEAFF
>NA|TRBJ2-7|TRBD1|TRBV7-6
TGTGCCAGCAGCTGGACAGGGGAGAACGAGCAGTACTTC
CASSWTGENEQYF
>NA|TRBJ2-1|NA|TRBV4-3
TGCGCCAGCAGCCAAGAGGTGGCAGCCTCCTACAATGAGCAGTTCTTC
CASSQEVAASYNEQFF
>NA|TRBJ1-2|NA|TRBV5-6
TGTGCCAGCAGCTTGCCGGACAGCCGTGGCTACACCTTC
CASSLPDSRGYTF
>NA|TRBJ1-2|TRBD1|TRBV20-1
TGCAGTGTTAGGGACAGGTCGCGCTACACCTTC
CSVRDRSRYTF
>NA|TRBJ2-3|TRBD2|TRBV5-1
TGCGCCAGCAGCCCCCTCGGAGCGGGAGGCGGAACAGATACGCAGTATTTT
CASSPLGAGGGTDTQYF
>NA|TRBJ2-1|TRBD2|TRBV11-3
TGTGCCAGCAGCTTTAGCGGGGCGCACAATGAGCAGTTCTTC
CASSFSGAHNEQFF
>NA|TRBJ1-6|TRBD1|TRBV10-1
TGCGCCAGCAGTGGGCCGGGACAGGCCAATTCACCCCTCCACTTT
CASSGPGQANSPLHF
>NA|TRBJ1-1|NA|TRBV25-1
TGTGCCAGCAGGGGTGGGACGGCGAACACTGAAGCTTTCTTT
CASRGGTANTEAFF
>NA|TRBJ2-1|TRBD1|TRBV5-4
TGTGCCAGCAGCTTTGCGGGGACAGGGGGTTACAATGAGCAGTTCTTC
CASSFAGTGGYNEQFF
>NA|TRBJ2-7|TRBD1|TRBV27
TGTGCCAGCAGTGGGGCGACAGGGCCCTACGAGCAGTACTTC
CASSGATGPYEQYF
>NA|TRBJ2-3|NA|TRBV5-1
TGCGCCAGCCAAACAGGGCCTAGCACAGATACGCAGTATTTT
CASQTGPSTDTQYF
>NA|TRBJ1-2|NA|TRBV30
TGTGCCTGGAGCCCCTCGGCCACCGCGGCCTATGGCTACACCTTC
CAWSPSATAAYGYTF